The rows below give T cell receptor beta chains drawn from one sample of a study of blood T cell repertoires in COVID-19. Method: immunoSEQ multiplex PCR; TCRdb's copy keeps in-frame clones and lacks some. The sample has approximately 230,000 clones, about four fifths seen once. Material: peripheral blood. The receptors shown here come from an elderly man with acute or convalescent COVID-19. Both conserved end residues are part of each CDR3. Clone size is given for some rows only: seen once, a few or many times, or a class if the clone is expanded.

v_call clone_size cdr3_aa
TRBV6-5 few CASKRPQHRDTQYF
TRBV28 once CASSLAGGSYEQYF
TRBV2 NA CASSPDRFSYEQYF
TRBV29-1 NA CSATRGFSLGYTF
TRBV5-4 NA CASTGQGENHEQYF
TRBV2 NA CASLTSGSFGTQYF
TRBV28 NA CASTTPGGTEAFF
TRBV3-1/TRBV3-2 NA CASSSRRTSGRAVNEQFF
TRBV3-1/TRBV3-2 NA CASSQAGAPSRANVLTF
TRBV7-9 NA CASSLEAGHLMNTEAFF
TRBV18 NA CASSSTGDSNQPQHF
TRBV13 NA CASSLSVLGGSYEQYF
TRBV24-1 few CATSDVGGARYNEQFF
TRBV29-1 NA CSVDPGTGYEQYF
TRBV5-1 NA CASSLAGMGYLEQYF
TRBV6-5 NA CAGGAAANSPLHF
TRBV7-9 once CASSEMTGFRNQPQHF
TRBV7-8 once CASSPQTGSEPQHF
TRBV19 NA CASSKDIRYEQYF
TRBV6-5 NA CASSYSWGEGYTF
TRBV11-2 NA CASSWSRAYEQYF
TRBV24-1 NA CATAGATAMNEQFF